This entry features one T cell receptor (beta chain) sequence. In the original workflow: Amplification with reference gene primers provided the estimates of nucleated cell counts. The table came from immunoSEQ multiplex PCR; TCRdb's copy has only in-frame clones and leaves some out. Clone size and V and J calls were adopted from that table, with D and trimming inferred from the DNA. Here the sample spans roughly 150,000 clones, around 85% being singletons. From germline, CDR1 is SGHRS and CDR2 YFSETQ. This CDR3 region has 14 residues. V was clipped by 5 bases and J by 7 bases; unmatched bases: 8. The data originate from a study of blood T cell repertoires in COVID-19. Study background: COVID-19 samples, acute and convalescent, were from the United States, Italy and Spain. The cDNA or gDNA used as material had been derived from T cells, B-cell-depleted T cells, or PBMCs.

During active infection, Seattle patients enrolled and were then monitored through disease. V gene TRBV5-1 combines with J gene TRBJ1-4; 7 bases line up with TRBD1. The specimen was peripheral blood. The origin of this receptor is a man older than 75 with COVID-19, enrolled during active disease. CDR3 sequence (DNA): TGCGCCAGCAGAACAGGGGTTGAAGGTGAAAAACTGTTTTTT. Protein sequence: CASRTGVEGEKLFF.